This TCR beta chain was profiled in a study of blood T cell repertoires in COVID-19. Background on the study: Specimens from acute and convalescent COVID-19 originated in the United States, Italy and Spain. PBMCs, B-cell-depleted T cells, or T cells provided the cDNA or gDNA that made up the material.

This CDR3 region has 15 residues. The germline V gene encodes CDR1 MNHEY and CDR2 SMNVEV (reference sequence). Unmatched junction bases numbered 14, after V lost 7 bases and J lost 8 bases. This clone was counted at least ten times. Per the original methods: Amplifying reference gene primers gave estimates of nucleated cell counts. Sequenced by immunoSEQ multiplex PCR; TCRdb stores in-frame clones only, minus some. Clone size and V and J calls were adopted from that table, with D and trimming inferred from the DNA. The table includes fewer than 85,000 clones, about three quarters detected once. This chain uses TRBV27 with TRBJ1-2; 9 positions match TRBD1. Material for sequencing was peripheral blood. The clonotype comes from a woman aged 80 or over with active or convalescent COVID-19. The CDR3 DNA reads TGTGCCAGCAAGGAGGCGGGACAGGGCGTGTTCGGCTACACCTTC. It specifies CASKEAGQGVFGYTF.